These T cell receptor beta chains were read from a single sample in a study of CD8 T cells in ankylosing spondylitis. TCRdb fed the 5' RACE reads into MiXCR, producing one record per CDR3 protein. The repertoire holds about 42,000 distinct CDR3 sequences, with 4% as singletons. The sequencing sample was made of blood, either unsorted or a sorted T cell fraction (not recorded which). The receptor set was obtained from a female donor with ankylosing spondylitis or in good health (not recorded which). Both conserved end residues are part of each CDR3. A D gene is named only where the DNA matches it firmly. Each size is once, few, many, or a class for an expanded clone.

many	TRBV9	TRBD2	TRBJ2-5	CASSAGGLQETQYF	TGTGCCAGTTCAGCGGGGGGTCTCCAAGAGACCCAGTACTTC
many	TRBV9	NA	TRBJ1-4	CASSVPGPREKLFF	TGTGCCAGCAGCGTCCCGGGACCGCGGGAAAAACTGTTTTTT
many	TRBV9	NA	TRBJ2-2	CASSFRDTYTGELFF	TGTGCCAGCAGCTTCCGTGACACCTACACCGGGGAGCTGTTTTTT
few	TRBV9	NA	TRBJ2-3	CASSPQHPADTQYF	TGTGCCAGCAGTCCACAGCACCCCGCAGATACGCAGTATTTT
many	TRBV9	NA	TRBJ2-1	CASSVSVGSYNEQFF	TGTGCCAGCAGCGTAAGCGTAGGCTCCTACAATGAGCAGTTCTTC
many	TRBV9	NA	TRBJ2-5	CASSGSFDTEHQETQYF	TGTGCCAGCAGCGGGTCCTTTGACACGGAACATCAAGAGACCCAGTACTTC
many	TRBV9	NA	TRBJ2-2	CASSFSPTTNTGELFF	TGTGCCAGCAGCTTCTCCCCCACTACCAACACCGGGGAGCTGTTTTTT
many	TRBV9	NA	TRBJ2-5	CASSKIQSPQETQYF	TGTGCCAGCAGCAAAATACAAAGTCCCCAAGAGACCCAGTACTTC
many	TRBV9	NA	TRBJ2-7	CASSVGDHSYEQYF	TGTGCCAGCAGCGTAGGGGACCACTCCTACGAGCAGTACTTC
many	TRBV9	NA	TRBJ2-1	CASSVGGQNYNEQFF	TGTGCCAGCAGCGTAGGAGGACAGAACTACAATGAGCAGTTCTTC